The clone carrying this T cell receptor (beta chain) appeared a few times. Antigen specificity is unknown. The CDR3 runs 12 residues. Germline lookup yields CDR1 MDHEN and CDR2 SYDVKM. Trimming shortened V by 8 bases and J by 4 bases, and 11 bases separated the two germline ends. These data belong to a study of T cell clones after liver transplantation. Background on the study: As an antigen-independent comparator, third-party-reactive TCRbeta sequences came from pre-transplant mixed lymphocyte reactions. Three of eight recipients were HCV-positive; others had non-autoimmune, non-viral indications.

Some clones are missing from TCRdb's copy, which holds only in-frame ones; the method was immunoSEQ multiplex PCR. This sample carries fewer than 65,000 clones, less than 75% of them seen once, and the ten largest clones take around 8.9%. Study-wide results and caveats: Low donor cell numbers restricted donor-reactive repertoire measurement in a couple of subjects.

The sequence came from a human patient who received a liver transplant. T cells may partly derive from the graft donor. Source: CD4+ T cells from blood, taken at the 22-month timepoint. The chain recombines TRBV28 with TRBJ2-5; D might be TRBD2 (5 bases). CDR3 coding DNA: TGTGCCAGCGGGAGTGGGGTAGAGACCCAGTACTTC. This translates into CASGSGVETQYF.